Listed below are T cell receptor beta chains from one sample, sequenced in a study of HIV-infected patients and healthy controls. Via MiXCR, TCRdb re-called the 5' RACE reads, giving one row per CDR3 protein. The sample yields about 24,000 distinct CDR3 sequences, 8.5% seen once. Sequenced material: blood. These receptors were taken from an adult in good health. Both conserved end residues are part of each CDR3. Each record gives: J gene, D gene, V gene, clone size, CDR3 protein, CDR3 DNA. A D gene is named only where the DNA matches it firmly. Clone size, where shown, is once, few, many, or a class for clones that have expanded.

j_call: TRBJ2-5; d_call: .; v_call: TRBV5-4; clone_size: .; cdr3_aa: CASSLGQYF; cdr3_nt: TGTGCCAGCAGCTTAGGCCAGTACTTC
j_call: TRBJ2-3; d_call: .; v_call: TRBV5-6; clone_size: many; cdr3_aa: CASSLEKNTQYF; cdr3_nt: TGTGCCAGCAGCTTGGAAAAAAATACGCAGTATTTT
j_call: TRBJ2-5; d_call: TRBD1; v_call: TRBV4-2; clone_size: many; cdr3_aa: CASSQDLGTGFQETQYF; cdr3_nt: TGTGCCAGCAGCCAAGATCTTGGGACAGGGTTTCAAGAGACCCAGTACTTC
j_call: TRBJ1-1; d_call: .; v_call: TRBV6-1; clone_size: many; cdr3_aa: CASSEWRNTEAFF; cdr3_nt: TGTGCCAGCAGTGAGTGGAGGAACACTGAAGCTTTCTTT
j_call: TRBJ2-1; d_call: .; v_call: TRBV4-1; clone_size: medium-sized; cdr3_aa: CASSQFVDEQFF; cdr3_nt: TGCGCCAGCAGCCAGTTTGTGGATGAGCAGTTCTTC
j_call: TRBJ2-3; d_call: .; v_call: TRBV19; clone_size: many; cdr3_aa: CASSTGASDTQYF; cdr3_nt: TGTGCCAGTAGTACCGGGGCGTCAGATACGCAGTATTTT
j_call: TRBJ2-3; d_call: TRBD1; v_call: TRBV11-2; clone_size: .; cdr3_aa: CASSWGTGSTDTQYF; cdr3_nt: TGTGCCAGCAGCTGGGGGACAGGGAGCACAGATACGCAGTATTTT
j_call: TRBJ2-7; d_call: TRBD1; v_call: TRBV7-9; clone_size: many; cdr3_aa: CASSLDSTGGVVGYEQYF; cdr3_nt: TGTGCCAGCAGCTTAGATTCGACAGGGGGAGTGGTAGGATACGAGCAGTACTTC
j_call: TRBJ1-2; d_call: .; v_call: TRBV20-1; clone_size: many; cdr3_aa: CSAGNRGDYGYTF; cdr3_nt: TGCAGTGCAGGGAACCGGGGCGACTATGGCTACACCTTC
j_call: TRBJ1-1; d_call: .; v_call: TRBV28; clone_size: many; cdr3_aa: CASSLWGGDTEAFF; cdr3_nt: TGTGCCAGCAGTTTATGGGGGGGGGACACTGAAGCTTTCTTT
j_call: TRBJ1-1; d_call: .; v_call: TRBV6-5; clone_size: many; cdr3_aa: CASSYRVGSRGAFF; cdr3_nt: TGTGCCAGCAGTTACCGGGTCGGGTCCCGGGGAGCTTTCTTT
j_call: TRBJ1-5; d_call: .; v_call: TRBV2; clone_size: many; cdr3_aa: CASSDPRTDYSNQPQHF; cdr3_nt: TGTGCCAGCAGTGACCCACGGACTGACTATAGCAATCAGCCCCAGCATTTT
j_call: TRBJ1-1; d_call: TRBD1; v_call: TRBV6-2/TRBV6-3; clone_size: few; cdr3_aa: CASSDRGAEAFF; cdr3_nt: TGTGCCAGCAGTGACAGGGGGGCTGAAGCTTTCTTT
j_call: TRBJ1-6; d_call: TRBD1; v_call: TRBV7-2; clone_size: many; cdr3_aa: CASSLRGQGGNSPLHF; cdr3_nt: TGTGCCAGCAGCTTACGAGGACAGGGGGGTAATTCACCCCTCCACTTT
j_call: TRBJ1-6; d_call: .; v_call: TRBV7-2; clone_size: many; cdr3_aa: CASSLGPGENSPLHF; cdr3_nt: TGTGCCAGCAGCTTAGGGCCGGGGGAGAATTCACCCCTCCACTTT
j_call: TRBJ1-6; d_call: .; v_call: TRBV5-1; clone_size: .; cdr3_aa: CARSLEAGEHSPLHF; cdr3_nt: TGCGCCAGAAGCTTGGAGGCAGGGGAGCATTCACCCCTCCACTTT
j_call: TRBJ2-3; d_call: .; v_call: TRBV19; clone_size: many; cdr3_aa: CASSIGAGPTDTQYF; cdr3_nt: TGTGCCAGTAGTATAGGGGCAGGACCCACAGATACGCAGTATTTT
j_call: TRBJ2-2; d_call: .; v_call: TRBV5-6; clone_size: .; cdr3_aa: CASSFGENTGELFF; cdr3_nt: TGTGCCAGCAGCTTCGGCGAGAACACCGGGGAGCTGTTTTTT
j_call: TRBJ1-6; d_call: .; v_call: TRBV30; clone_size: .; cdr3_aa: CAWSPLSGGSNSPLHF; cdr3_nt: TGTGCCTGGAGTCCTTTATCGGGCGGATCTAATTCACCCCTCCACTTT
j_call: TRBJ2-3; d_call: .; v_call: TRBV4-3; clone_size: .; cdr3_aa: CASSYFRDSSTDTQYF; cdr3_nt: TGCGCCAGCAGCTACTTCCGGGACTCTAGCACAGATACGCAGTATTTT
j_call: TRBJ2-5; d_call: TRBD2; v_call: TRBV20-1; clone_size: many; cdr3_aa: CSAAGLAGKQETQYF; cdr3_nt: TGCAGTGCTGCAGGGCTAGCGGGGAAACAAGAGACCCAGTACTTC
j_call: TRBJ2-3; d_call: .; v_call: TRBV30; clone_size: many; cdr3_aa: CAWGPHGSSTDTQYF; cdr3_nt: TGTGCCTGGGGTCCCCATGGCTCTAGCACAGATACGCAGTATTTT
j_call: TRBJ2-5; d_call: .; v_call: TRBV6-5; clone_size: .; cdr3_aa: CASSDLGQQETQYF; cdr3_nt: TGTGCCAGCAGCGATCTGGGGCAGCAAGAGACCCAGTACTTC
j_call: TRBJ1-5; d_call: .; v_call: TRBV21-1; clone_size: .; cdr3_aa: CARNSDRGHWQPQHF; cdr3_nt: TGTGCCAGGAACTCGGACAGGGGGCATTGGCAGCCCCAGCATTTT
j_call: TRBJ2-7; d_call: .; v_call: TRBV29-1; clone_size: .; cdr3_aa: CSVGGRTASYEQYF; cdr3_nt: TGCAGCGTTGGAGGCAGGACTGCCTCCTACGAGCAGTACTTC
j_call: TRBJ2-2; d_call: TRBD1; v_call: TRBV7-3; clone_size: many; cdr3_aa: CASSLRQGTGELFF; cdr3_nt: TGTGCCAGCAGCTTACGACAGGGGACCGGGGAGCTGTTTTTT
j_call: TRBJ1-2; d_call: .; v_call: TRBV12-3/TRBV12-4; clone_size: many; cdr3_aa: CASSLSRGHYGYTF; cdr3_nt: TGTGCCAGCAGTTTATCCAGGGGCCACTATGGCTACACCTTC
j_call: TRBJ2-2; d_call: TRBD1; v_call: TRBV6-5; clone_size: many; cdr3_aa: CASRGQLTGELFF; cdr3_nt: TGTGCCAGCAGGGGACAGCTCACCGGGGAGCTGTTTTTT
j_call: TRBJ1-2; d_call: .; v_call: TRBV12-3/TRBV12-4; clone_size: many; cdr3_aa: CASSFSGYTF; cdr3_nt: TGTGCCAGCAGTTTCTCCGGCTACACCTTC
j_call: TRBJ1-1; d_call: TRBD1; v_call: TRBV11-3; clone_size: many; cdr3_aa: CASSSPGQGPSKAFF; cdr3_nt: TGTGCCAGCAGCTCCCCGGGACAGGGACCGTCAAAAGCTTTCTTT
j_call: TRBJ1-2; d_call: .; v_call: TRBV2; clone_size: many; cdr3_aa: CAGGPNYGYTF; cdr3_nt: TGTGCTGGGGGGCCTAACTATGGCTACACCTTC
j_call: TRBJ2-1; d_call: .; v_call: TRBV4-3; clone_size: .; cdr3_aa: CASSQDWLARGNEQFF; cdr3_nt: TGCGCCAGCAGCCAAGATTGGTTAGCCAGGGGAAATGAGCAGTTCTTC
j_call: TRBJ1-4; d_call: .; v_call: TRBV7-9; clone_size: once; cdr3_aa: CASSLNEKLFF; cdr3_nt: TGTGCCAGCAGCCTCAATGAAAAACTGTTTTTT